This T cell receptor (beta chain) was captured in a study of T-cell reconstitution after alpha-beta-depleted transplantation in children (dated by TCRdb to 2015 to 2016). Regarding the complete study: The study quantitatively tracked T-cell immune reconstitution after TCRalphabeta/CD19-depleted allogeneic hematopoietic cell transplantation in children using TCR repertoire profiling.

The library relied on PCR. TCRdb lists the instrument as Illumina HiSeq 2500. TCR libraries were prepared with molecular barcoding, using unique molecular identifiers to normalize TCRbeta repertoire quantification. TCRdb handled the public reads itself, with Q25 trimming in fastp and clone calling in MiXCR, and kept productive beta chains. A single entry per CDR3 protein holds the most common genes and DNA from its merged rows. This sample lists 600,000 to 800,000 distinct CDR3 sequences; about an eighth were detected once. In total, the top ten clones hold roughly 0.84% of the sample. Overall study outcomes, separate from this receptor: About two months after transplant, the apparently early recovery of alphabetaT-cell counts reportedly depended on just several hundred clones that had expanded rapidly and came from non-depleted graft cells. The frequencies of hyperexpanded clones fell over the following months, and after one year, T-cell counts and TCRbeta diversity were mostly attributed to newly produced T cells. The high TCRbeta diversity at day 60 in some patients was ascribed to recipient T cells and intrathymic progenitors that had survived conditioning.

The treatment or condition label corresponds to: allogeneic hematopoietic cell transplantation with graft depleted of TCRalphabeta T cells and CD19 B cells. Transplant recipients were children who received TCRalphabeta/CD19-depleted allogeneic hematopoietic cell grafts. CDR1 KGHSH and CDR2 LQKENI are derived from the germline V gene. The CDR3 contains 13 residues, cysteine and phenylalanine counted. Only the CDR3 DNA is retained, 39 bases long and in frame from the first base. Deletion took 3 bases off V and 4 bases off J, with a span of 9 bases between the germline ends. This clonotype was seen a few times. Its antigen is currently not known. No much larger clonotype is one base removed from it; base qualities were not supplied.

The rearranged chain carries TRBV18 and TRBJ2-5; the D gene lacks a confident call. The sequence was obtained from a girl aged 2 to 10 with congenital amegakaryocytic thrombocytopenia, due to receive a stem cell transplant. The specimen comprised PBMCs, sampled before TCRalphabeta/CD19-depleted stem cell transplant. CDR3 loop: CASSPLPAETQYF. DNA sequence: TGTGCCAGCTCACCGTTACCGGCAGAGACCCAGTACTTC.